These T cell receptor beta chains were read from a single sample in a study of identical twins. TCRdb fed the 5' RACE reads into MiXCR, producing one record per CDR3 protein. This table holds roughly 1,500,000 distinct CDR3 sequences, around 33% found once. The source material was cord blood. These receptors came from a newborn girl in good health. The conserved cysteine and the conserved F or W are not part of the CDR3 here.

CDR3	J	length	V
ASSLYGTTSYEQY	TRBJ2-7	13	TRBV7-9
SATKASGTYEQY	TRBJ2-7	12	TRBV20-1
SARPPSGGGVGTDTQY	TRBJ2-3	16	TRBV20-1
ASSANFYSNEKLF	TRBJ1-4	13	TRBV6-1
ASSQAGGGRF	TRBJ2-1	10	TRBV3-1
ASSHIGKATGNEQF	TRBJ2-1	14	TRBV4-1
SANPGTRPYTDTQY	TRBJ2-3	14	TRBV20-1
ASSPEGGYEQY	TRBJ2-7	11	TRBV6-6
ASKEGPSEQF	TRBJ2-1	10	TRBV5-1
ASSQDPYRLARNNEQF	TRBJ2-1	16	TRBV4-2
ASSKRVPAPRTYNEQF	TRBJ2-1	16	TRBV21-1
SAIRGTSGASTDMQY	TRBJ2-3	15	TRBV20-1
ASTLTGTYGYT	TRBJ1-2	11	TRBV25-1
ASNFGGHGELF	TRBJ2-2	11	TRBV27
ASRLPTSTHSYEQY	TRBJ2-7	14	TRBV5-1
ASSAYSGTSEQY	TRBJ2-3	12	TRBV2
ASSPTSGSYTQY	TRBJ2-3	12	TRBV14
ASRGEGAVNTEAF	TRBJ1-1	13	TRBV5-1
ASSRDRVSPLH	TRBJ1-6	11	TRBV6-6
AISETGTSGNEQF	TRBJ2-1	13	TRBV10-3
ASSPPVVDLTEQF	TRBJ2-1	13	TRBV18
ASSFFPGQGADTQY	TRBJ2-3	14	TRBV11-2
ASSQGEPGQRNQPQH	TRBJ1-5	15	TRBV3-1
ASSQSLINEQY	TRBJ2-5	11	TRBV4-2
ASSKNMGGYEQY	TRBJ2-7	12	TRBV12-3/TRBV12-4
SAEGGLAGGTQY	TRBJ2-3	12	TRBV20-1
SVEPRTTYNEQF	TRBJ2-1	12	TRBV29-1
ASSLVRRVDYEQY	TRBJ2-7	13	TRBV18
ATSESTSGETDTQY	TRBJ2-3	14	TRBV24-1
ATSDPDSPYGYT	TRBJ1-2	12	TRBV24-1
ASRPIAEQY	TRBJ2-7	9	TRBV2
VSSLEGETEAF	TRBJ1-1	11	TRBV5-1
ASSYDRINEKLF	TRBJ1-4	12	TRBV6-2/TRBV6-3
SASNEGWNSPLH	TRBJ1-6	12	TRBV20-1
SARDKDNYGYT	TRBJ1-2	11	TRBV20-1